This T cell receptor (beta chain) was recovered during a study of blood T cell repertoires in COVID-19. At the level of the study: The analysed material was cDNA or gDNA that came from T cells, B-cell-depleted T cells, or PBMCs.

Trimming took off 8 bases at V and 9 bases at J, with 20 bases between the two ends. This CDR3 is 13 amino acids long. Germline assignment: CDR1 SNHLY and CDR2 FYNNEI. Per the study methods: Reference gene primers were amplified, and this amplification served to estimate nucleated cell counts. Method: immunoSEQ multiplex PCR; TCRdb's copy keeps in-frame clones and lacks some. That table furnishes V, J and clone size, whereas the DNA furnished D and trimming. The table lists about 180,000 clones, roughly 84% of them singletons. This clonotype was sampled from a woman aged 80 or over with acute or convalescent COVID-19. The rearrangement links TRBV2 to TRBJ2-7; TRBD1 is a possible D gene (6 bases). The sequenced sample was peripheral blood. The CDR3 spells CASRDTFVQGQYF. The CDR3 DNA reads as TGTGCCAGCCGGGACACCTTCGTTCAAGGGCAGTACTTC.